A selection of T cell receptor beta chains follows, all from one sample in a study of cytomegalovirus exposure and HLA in healthy donors. The table came from immunoSEQ multiplex PCR; TCRdb's copy has only in-frame clones and leaves some out. The sample records about 120,000 clones, roughly 78% being singletons. What was sequenced was PBMCs. Receptors originate from a woman in her thirties or forties in good health and CMV-seronegative. Each CDR3 is given with its conserved first and last residue. D genes are given only for firm matches. Not all rows give a size; the values are once, few, many and, for expanded clones, a class.

abundance: NA; v_gene: TRBV27; j_gene: TRBJ1-2; d_gene: TRBD1; CDR3aa: CASSRGTDINYGYTF; CDR3nt: TGTGCCAGCAGCAGAGGGACAGATATTAACTATGGCTACACCTTC
abundance: once; v_gene: TRBV6-5; j_gene: TRBJ1-3; d_gene: NA; CDR3aa: CASRPGSGNTIYF; CDR3nt: TGTGCCAGCAGGCCAGGCTCTGGAAACACCATATATTTT
abundance: NA; v_gene: TRBV11-2; j_gene: TRBJ2-5; d_gene: TRBD1; CDR3aa: CASSLRPRDRGKETQYF; CDR3nt: TGTGCCAGCAGCTTACGGCCCCGGGACAGGGGAAAGGAGACCCAGTACTTC
abundance: few; v_gene: TRBV7-9; j_gene: TRBJ2-1; d_gene: TRBD2; CDR3aa: CASSLMAGDYNEQFF; CDR3nt: TGTGCCAGCAGCTTAATGGCGGGAGACTACAATGAGCAGTTCTTC
abundance: NA; v_gene: TRBV28; j_gene: TRBJ2-1; d_gene: NA; CDR3aa: CASSQTRWIF; CDR3nt: TGTGCCAGCAGCCAGACTAGATGGATCTTC
abundance: NA; v_gene: TRBV28; j_gene: TRBJ2-7; d_gene: TRBD2; CDR3aa: CASAMGGRAYEQYF; CDR3nt: TGTGCCAGCGCGATGGGGGGGAGAGCCTACGAGCAGTACTTC
abundance: NA; v_gene: TRBV5-6; j_gene: TRBJ2-3; d_gene: NA; CDR3aa: CASSPNSDTQYF; CDR3nt: TGTGCCAGCAGCCCCAATTCAGATACGCAGTATTTT
abundance: NA; v_gene: TRBV28; j_gene: TRBJ1-2; d_gene: NA; CDR3aa: CASSLETDPGYTF; CDR3nt: TGTGCCAGCAGTTTAGAAACAGACCCTGGCTACACCTTC
abundance: few; v_gene: TRBV6-1; j_gene: TRBJ1-1; d_gene: NA; CDR3aa: CASFPGLPGGTEAFF; CDR3nt: TGTGCCAGCTTCCCGGGCCTCCCGGGGGGCACTGAAGCTTTCTTT
abundance: NA; v_gene: TRBV28; j_gene: TRBJ1-5; d_gene: NA; CDR3aa: CASSTPWGRGNQPQHF; CDR3nt: TGTGCCAGCAGTACCCCATGGGGGCGCGGCAATCAGCCCCAGCATTTT
abundance: NA; v_gene: TRBV19; j_gene: TRBJ1-2; d_gene: NA; CDR3aa: CASSMADRASYGYTF; CDR3nt: TGTGCCAGTAGTATGGCCGACAGAGCTTCTTATGGCTACACCTTC
abundance: NA; v_gene: TRBV6-6; j_gene: TRBJ2-5; d_gene: NA; CDR3aa: CASSYPPGHYQETQYF; CDR3nt: TGTGCCAGCAGTTACCCCCCGGGACACTACCAAGAGACCCAGTACTTC
abundance: NA; v_gene: TRBV9; j_gene: TRBJ2-1; d_gene: TRBD2; CDR3aa: CASSVVGGRSYNEQFF; CDR3nt: TGTGCCAGCAGCGTAGTCGGCGGGAGGTCCTACAATGAGCAGTTCTTC
abundance: NA; v_gene: TRBV11-2; j_gene: TRBJ2-3; d_gene: TRBD1; CDR3aa: CASSLGGDRVTDTQYF; CDR3nt: TGTGCCAGCAGCTTGGGGGGGGACAGGGTTACAGATACGCAGTATTTT
abundance: NA; v_gene: TRBV18; j_gene: TRBJ2-1; d_gene: NA; CDR3aa: CASTEQSSYNEQFF; CDR3nt: TGTGCCAGCACCGAACAGAGCTCCTACAATGAGCAGTTCTTC
abundance: NA; v_gene: TRBV28; j_gene: TRBJ1-4; d_gene: NA; CDR3aa: CASSLPQGGEKLFF; CDR3nt: TGTGCCAGCAGTTTACCTCAGGGAGGTGAAAAACTGTTTTTT
abundance: once; v_gene: TRBV27; j_gene: TRBJ2-7; d_gene: TRBD2; CDR3aa: CASSFTSGRAGEQYF; CDR3nt: TGTGCCAGCAGTTTCACTAGCGGGAGGGCCGGGGAGCAGTACTTC
abundance: few; v_gene: TRBV25-1; j_gene: TRBJ2-5; d_gene: NA; CDR3aa: CASSRQETQYF; CDR3nt: TGTGCCAGCTCTCGCCAAGAGACCCAGTACTTC
abundance: NA; v_gene: TRBV27; j_gene: TRBJ2-7; d_gene: NA; CDR3aa: CASSWGLNPFEQYF; CDR3nt: TGTGCCAGCAGTTGGGGGCTAAACCCTTTCGAGCAGTACTTC
abundance: few; v_gene: TRBV4-2; j_gene: TRBJ2-3; d_gene: NA; CDR3aa: CASSQGLVRLEVTDTQYF; CDR3nt: TGTGCCAGCAGCCAAGGATTGGTAAGGCTAGAAGTTACAGATACGCAGTATTTT
abundance: NA; v_gene: TRBV7-9; j_gene: TRBJ1-5; d_gene: TRBD1; CDR3aa: CASSGQGYQPQHF; CDR3nt: TGTGCCAGCTCTGGACAGGGCTATCAGCCCCAGCATTTT
abundance: NA; v_gene: TRBV7-9; j_gene: TRBJ2-2; d_gene: TRBD1; CDR3aa: CASSRQGGTGELFF; CDR3nt: TGTGCCAGCAGCCGACAGGGGGGGACCGGGGAGCTGTTTTTT
abundance: NA; v_gene: TRBV11-1; j_gene: TRBJ2-3; d_gene: NA; CDR3aa: CASSLGLASSTDTQYF; CDR3nt: TGTGCCAGCAGCTTAGGTCTAGCGTCTAGCACAGATACGCAGTATTTT